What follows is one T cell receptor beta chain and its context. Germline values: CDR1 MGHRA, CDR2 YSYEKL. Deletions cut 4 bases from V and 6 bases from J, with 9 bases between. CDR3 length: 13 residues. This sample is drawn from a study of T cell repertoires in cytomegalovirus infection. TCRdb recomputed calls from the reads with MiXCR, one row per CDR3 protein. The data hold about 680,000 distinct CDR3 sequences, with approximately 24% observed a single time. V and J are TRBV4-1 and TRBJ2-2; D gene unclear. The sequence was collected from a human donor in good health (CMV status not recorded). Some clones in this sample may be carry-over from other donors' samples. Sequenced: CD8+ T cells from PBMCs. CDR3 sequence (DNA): TGCGCCAGCAGCCGCCCGGGTTCCGGGGAGCTGTTTTTT. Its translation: CASSRPGSGELFF.